A selection of T cell receptor beta chains follows, all from one sample in a study of blood T cell repertoires in COVID-19. The assay was immunoSEQ multiplex PCR, and TCRdb's table has in-frame clones only and misses some. The table has 410,000 or so clones, 80% to 90% seen once. Sequencing input: peripheral blood. These receptors were collected from a woman under 40 with active or convalescent COVID-19. CDR3s include the opening cysteine and the closing phenylalanine or tryptophan. Each record gives: V gene, J gene, D gene, clone size, CDR3 protein, CDR3 DNA. D genes are given only for firm matches. Rows give clone size only sometimes, using once, few, many, or a class for an expanded clone.

V gene: TRBV11-3
J gene: TRBJ1-1
D gene: .
clone size: .
CDR3 protein: CASSSGGRTNTEAFF
CDR3 DNA: TGTGCCAGCAGCTCCGGGGGGCGGACGAACACTGAAGCTTTCTTT

V gene: TRBV7-7
J gene: TRBJ2-1
D gene: TRBD1
clone size: .
CDR3 protein: CASSFGVRQGGRCYNEQFF
CDR3 DNA: TGTGCCAGCAGCTTTGGGGTGCGACAGGGGGGAAGGTGCTACAATGAGCAGTTCTTC

V gene: TRBV6-5
J gene: TRBJ1-1
D gene: .
clone size: .
CDR3 protein: CASSSNRDIRPEAFF
CDR3 DNA: TGTGCCAGCAGTTCCAACCGGGACATACGTCCTGAAGCTTTCTTT

V gene: TRBV2
J gene: TRBJ1-5
D gene: TRBD1
clone size: .
CDR3 protein: CASSAGTGGHQPQHF
CDR3 DNA: TGTGCCAGCAGCGCGGGGACAGGGGGACATCAGCCCCAGCATTTT

V gene: TRBV19
J gene: TRBJ1-2
D gene: .
clone size: .
CDR3 protein: CASSIDDSYYGYTF
CDR3 DNA: TGTGCCAGTAGTATAGATGACAGTTACTATGGCTACACCTTC

V gene: TRBV5-1
J gene: TRBJ2-3
D gene: TRBD2
clone size: .
CDR3 protein: CASSLAYGGGVADTQYF
CDR3 DNA: TGCGCCAGCAGCTTGGCCTACGGCGGGGGGGTTGCAGATACGCAGTATTTT

V gene: TRBV4-1
J gene: TRBJ1-1
D gene: .
clone size: .
CDR3 protein: CASSQDVGRTEAFF
CDR3 DNA: TGCGCCAGCAGCCAAGATGTGGGGCGGACTGAAGCTTTCTTT

V gene: TRBV7-8
J gene: TRBJ2-5
D gene: TRBD1
clone size: .
CDR3 protein: CASRSDRGQETQYF
CDR3 DNA: TGTGCCAGCAGATCCGACAGGGGGCAAGAGACCCAGTACTTC

V gene: TRBV5-4
J gene: TRBJ2-7
D gene: TRBD2
clone size: many
CDR3 protein: CASSFGWGDGGAYEQYF
CDR3 DNA: TGTGCCAGCAGCTTCGGATGGGGAGACGGGGGGGCCTATGAGCAGTACTTC

V gene: TRBV6-1
J gene: TRBJ1-4
D gene: TRBD1
clone size: .
CDR3 protein: CASSDFGTGPNEKLFF
CDR3 DNA: TGTGCCAGCAGTGACTTCGGGACAGGACCGAATGAAAAACTGTTTTTT

V gene: TRBV7-9
J gene: TRBJ1-1
D gene: .
clone size: .
CDR3 protein: CASSLTPGHIEAFF
CDR3 DNA: TGTGCCAGCAGCTTAACCCCGGGACACATTGAAGCTTTCTTT

V gene: TRBV4-1
J gene: TRBJ1-5
D gene: TRBD1
clone size: once
CDR3 protein: CASSQDAGGVSQPQHF
CDR3 DNA: TGCGCCAGCAGCCAAGATGCAGGGGGCGTAAGTCAGCCCCAGCATTTT

V gene: TRBV30
J gene: TRBJ1-2
D gene: TRBD1
clone size: .
CDR3 protein: CAWIRTGGRGYTF
CDR3 DNA: TGTGCCTGGATTAGGACAGGGGGCAGAGGCTACACCTTC

V gene: TRBV19
J gene: TRBJ2-1
D gene: TRBD1
clone size: .
CDR3 protein: CASSIDVGQTAYNEQFF
CDR3 DNA: TGTGCCAGTAGTATAGACGTGGGACAGACAGCATACAATGAGCAGTTCTTC

V gene: TRBV6-6
J gene: TRBJ1-1
D gene: .
clone size: .
CDR3 protein: CASSRDWDTREVGEAFF
CDR3 DNA: TGTGCCAGCAGTCGCGACTGGGACACTCGAGAAGTTGGTGAAGCTTTCTTT

V gene: TRBV28
J gene: TRBJ2-7
D gene: .
clone size: .
CDR3 protein: CASSSPQGKGYEQYF
CDR3 DNA: TGTGCCAGCAGTTCTCCACAGGGTAAGGGGTACGAGCAGTACTTC

V gene: TRBV29-1
J gene: TRBJ1-2
D gene: .
clone size: .
CDR3 protein: CSVESREGGYTF
CDR3 DNA: TGCAGCGTTGAATCCAGGGAGGGTGGCTACACCTTC

V gene: TRBV6-5
J gene: TRBJ1-1
D gene: .
clone size: .
CDR3 protein: CASRESNTEAFF
CDR3 DNA: TGTGCCAGCAGGGAGTCGAACACTGAAGCTTTCTTT

V gene: TRBV14
J gene: TRBJ2-7
D gene: TRBD2
clone size: .
CDR3 protein: CASSQGTSGYYEQYF
CDR3 DNA: TGTGCCAGCAGCCAAGGGACTAGCGGGTACTACGAGCAGTACTTC

V gene: TRBV5-4
J gene: TRBJ2-7
D gene: TRBD1
clone size: .
CDR3 protein: CASSRGGTGGNEQYF
CDR3 DNA: TGTGCCAGCAGTCGCGGTGGGACAGGGGGCAACGAGCAGTACTTC

V gene: TRBV18
J gene: TRBJ1-5
D gene: .
clone size: .
CDR3 protein: CASSLQGLGQPQHF
CDR3 DNA: TGTGCCAGCTCACTTCAGGGGCTAGGGCAGCCCCAGCATTTT

V gene: TRBV28
J gene: TRBJ2-3
D gene: .
clone size: .
CDR3 protein: CASSLSGDTQYF
CDR3 DNA: TGTGCCAGCAGTTTATCGGGAGATACGCAGTATTTT

V gene: TRBV29-1
J gene: TRBJ2-1
D gene: TRBD1
clone size: .
CDR3 protein: CSGGTGEGREQFF
CDR3 DNA: TGCAGCGGAGGGACAGGGGAAGGTCGTGAGCAGTTCTTC

V gene: TRBV28
J gene: TRBJ1-2
D gene: .
clone size: .
CDR3 protein: CASRYPGTLLYGYTF
CDR3 DNA: TGTGCCAGCAGATACCCCGGGACACTGCTCTATGGCTACACCTTC

V gene: TRBV2
J gene: TRBJ1-6
D gene: TRBD1
clone size: few
CDR3 protein: CASSTFFEGAGSPLHF
CDR3 DNA: TGTGCCAGCAGTACGTTTTTTGAGGGGGCCGGTTCACCCCTCCACTTT

V gene: TRBV10-3
J gene: TRBJ2-7
D gene: TRBD1
clone size: .
CDR3 protein: CAISGRDRGDEQYF
CDR3 DNA: TGTGCCATCAGTGGTCGGGACAGGGGTGACGAGCAGTACTTC

V gene: TRBV6-5
J gene: TRBJ1-6
D gene: TRBD1
clone size: .
CDR3 protein: CASSYSFGTDNSPLHF
CDR3 DNA: TGTGCCAGCAGTTATTCCTTCGGGACAGACAATTCACCCCTCCACTTT

V gene: TRBV27
J gene: TRBJ2-7
D gene: .
clone size: .
CDR3 protein: CASSLSPGEPYEQYF
CDR3 DNA: TGTGCCAGCAGTTTATCCCCAGGGGAGCCCTACGAGCAGTACTTC

V gene: TRBV5-4
J gene: TRBJ2-7
D gene: TRBD1
clone size: .
CDR3 protein: CASSLTGDYEQYF
CDR3 DNA: TGTGCCAGCAGCTTGACAGGGGATTACGAGCAGTACTTC

V gene: TRBV19
J gene: TRBJ1-2
D gene: .
clone size: few
CDR3 protein: CASSISMARGYTF
CDR3 DNA: TGTGCCAGTAGTATAAGTATGGCGCGGGGCTACACCTTC

V gene: TRBV5-4
J gene: TRBJ2-5
D gene: .
clone size: .
CDR3 protein: CASSLSGSGVQETQYF
CDR3 DNA: TGTGCCAGCAGCTTGAGTGGTAGCGGCGTACAAGAGACCCAGTACTTC

V gene: TRBV2
J gene: TRBJ1-2
D gene: .
clone size: once
CDR3 protein: CASRQGALNYGYTF
CDR3 DNA: TGTGCCAGCAGGCAGGGCGCCCTTAACTATGGCTACACCTTC

V gene: TRBV5-8
J gene: TRBJ1-5
D gene: .
clone size: .
CDR3 protein: CASSLLNQPQHF
CDR3 DNA: TGTGCCAGCAGCCTGCTAAATCAGCCCCAGCATTTT

V gene: TRBV27
J gene: TRBJ2-7
D gene: .
clone size: .
CDR3 protein: CASSLKLNRYEQYF
CDR3 DNA: TGTGCCAGCAGTTTAAAACTGAACCGCTACGAGCAGTACTTC

V gene: TRBV6-5
J gene: TRBJ2-2
D gene: .
clone size: .
CDR3 protein: CASMAVLPGELFF
CDR3 DNA: TGTGCCAGCATGGCGGTACTCCCCGGGGAGCTGTTTTTT

V gene: TRBV2
J gene: TRBJ1-1
D gene: .
clone size: .
CDR3 protein: CASSEAGNGQGAAFF
CDR3 DNA: TGTGCCAGCAGTGAAGCGGGGAACGGGCAGGGTGCAGCTTTCTTT

V gene: TRBV5-6
J gene: TRBJ1-2
D gene: .
clone size: .
CDR3 protein: CASSTMGVYGYTF
CDR3 DNA: TGTGCCAGCAGCACCATGGGAGTCTATGGCTACACCTTC